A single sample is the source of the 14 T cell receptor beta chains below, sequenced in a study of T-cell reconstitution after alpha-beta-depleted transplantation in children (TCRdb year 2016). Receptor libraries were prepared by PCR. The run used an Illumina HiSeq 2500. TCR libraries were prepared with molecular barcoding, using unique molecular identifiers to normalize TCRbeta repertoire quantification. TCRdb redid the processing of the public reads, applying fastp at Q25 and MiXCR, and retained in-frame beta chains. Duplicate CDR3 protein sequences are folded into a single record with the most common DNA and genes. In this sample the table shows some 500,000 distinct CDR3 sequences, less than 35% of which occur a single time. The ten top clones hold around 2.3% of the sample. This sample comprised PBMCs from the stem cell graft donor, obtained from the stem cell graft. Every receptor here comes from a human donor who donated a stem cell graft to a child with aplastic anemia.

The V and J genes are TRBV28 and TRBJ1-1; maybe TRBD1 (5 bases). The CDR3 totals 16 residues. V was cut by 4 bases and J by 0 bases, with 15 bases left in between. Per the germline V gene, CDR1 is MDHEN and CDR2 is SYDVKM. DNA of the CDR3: TGTGCCAGCAGTTCGGCGGGACCGAGTGTGAACACTGAAGCTTTCTTT. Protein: CASSSAGPSVNTEAFF.

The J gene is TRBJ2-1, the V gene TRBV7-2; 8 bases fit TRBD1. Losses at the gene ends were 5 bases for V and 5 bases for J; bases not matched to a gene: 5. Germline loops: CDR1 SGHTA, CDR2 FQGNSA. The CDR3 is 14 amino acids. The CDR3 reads CASSHDRGNNEQFF. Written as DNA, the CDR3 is TGTGCCAGCAGCCACGACAGGGGCAACAATGAGCAGTTCTTC.

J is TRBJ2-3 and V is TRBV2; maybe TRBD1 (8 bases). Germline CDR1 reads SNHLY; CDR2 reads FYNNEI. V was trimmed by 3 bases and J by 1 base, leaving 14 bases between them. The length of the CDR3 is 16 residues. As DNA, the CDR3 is TGTGCCAGCAGTGAGCGGGAGACAGGGGGCACAGATACGCAGTATTTT. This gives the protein CASSERETGGTDTQYF.

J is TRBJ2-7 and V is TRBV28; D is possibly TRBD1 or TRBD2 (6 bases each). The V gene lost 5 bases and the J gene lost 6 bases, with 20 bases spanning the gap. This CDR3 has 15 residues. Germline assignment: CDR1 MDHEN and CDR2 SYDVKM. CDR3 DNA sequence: TGTGCCAGCAGTCTCAGGGGCGGGATTACCCTCGAGCAGTACGTC. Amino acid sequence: CASSLRGGITLEQYV.

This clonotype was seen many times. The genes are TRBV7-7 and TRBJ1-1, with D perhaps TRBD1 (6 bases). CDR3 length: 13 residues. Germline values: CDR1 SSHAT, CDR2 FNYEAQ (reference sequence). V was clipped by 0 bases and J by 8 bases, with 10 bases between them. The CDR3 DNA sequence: TGTGCCAGCAGCTTAGCGCTTGGACAGGAAGCTTTCTTT. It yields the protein CASSLALGQEAFF.

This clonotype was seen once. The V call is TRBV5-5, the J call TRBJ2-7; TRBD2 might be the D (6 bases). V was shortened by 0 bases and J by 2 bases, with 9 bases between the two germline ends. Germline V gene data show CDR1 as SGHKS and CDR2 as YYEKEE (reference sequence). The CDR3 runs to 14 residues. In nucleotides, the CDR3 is TGTGCCAGCAGCTTGGGGGACTGGGCCTACGAGCAGTACTTC. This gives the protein CASSLGDWAYEQYF.

CDR3 in amino acids: CASTPLGRSNEQFF. CDR3 bases: TGTGCCAGTACACCTCTAGGGAGATCCAATGAGCAGTTCTTC. V usage is TRBV2 and J usage is TRBJ2-1; TRBD2 is a possible D gene (5 bases). V dropped 9 bases and J dropped 6 bases, with 18 bases sitting between them. Germline lookup yields CDR1 SNHLY and CDR2 FYNNEI. This CDR3 has 14 residues.

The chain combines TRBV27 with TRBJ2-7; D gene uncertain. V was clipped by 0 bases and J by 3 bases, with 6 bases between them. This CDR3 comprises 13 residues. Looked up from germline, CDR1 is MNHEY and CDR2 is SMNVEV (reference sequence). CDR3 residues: CASSLSPNYEQYV. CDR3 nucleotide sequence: TGTGCCAGCAGTTTATCTCCCAACTACGAGCAGTACGTC.

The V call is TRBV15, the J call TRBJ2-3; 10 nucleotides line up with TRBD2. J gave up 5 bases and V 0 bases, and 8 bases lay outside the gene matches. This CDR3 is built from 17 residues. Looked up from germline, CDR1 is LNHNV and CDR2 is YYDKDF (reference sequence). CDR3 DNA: TGTGCCACCAGCAGAGAGAAGCTAGCGGGAGAGGGAGATACGCAGTATTTT. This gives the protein CATSREKLAGEGDTQYF.

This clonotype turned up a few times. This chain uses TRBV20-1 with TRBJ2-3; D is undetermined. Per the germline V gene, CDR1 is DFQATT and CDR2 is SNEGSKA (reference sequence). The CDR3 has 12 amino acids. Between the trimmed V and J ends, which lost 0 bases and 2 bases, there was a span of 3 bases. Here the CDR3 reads CSARELTDTQYF. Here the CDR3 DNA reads TGCAGTGCTAGAGAGCTCACAGATACGCAGTATTTT.

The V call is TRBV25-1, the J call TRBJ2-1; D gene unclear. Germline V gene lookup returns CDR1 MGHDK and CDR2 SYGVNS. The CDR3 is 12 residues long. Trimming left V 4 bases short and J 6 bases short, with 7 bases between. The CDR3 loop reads CASSVRSNEQFF. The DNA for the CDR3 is TGTGCCAGCAGTGTACGGTCCAATGAGCAGTTCTTC.

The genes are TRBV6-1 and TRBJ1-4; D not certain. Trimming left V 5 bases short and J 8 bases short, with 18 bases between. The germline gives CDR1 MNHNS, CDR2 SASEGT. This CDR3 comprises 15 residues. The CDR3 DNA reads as TGTGCCAGCAGTCCTACGCGGAAAATGGGCGAAAAACTGTTTTTT. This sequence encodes CASSPTRKMGEKLFF.

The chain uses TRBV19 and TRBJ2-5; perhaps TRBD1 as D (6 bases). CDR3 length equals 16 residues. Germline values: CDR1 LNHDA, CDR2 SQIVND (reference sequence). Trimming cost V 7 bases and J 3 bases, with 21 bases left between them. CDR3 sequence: CASTETGANQEETQYF. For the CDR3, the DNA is TGTGCCAGTACCGAGACAGGAGCAAATCAAGAAGAGACCCAGTACTTC.

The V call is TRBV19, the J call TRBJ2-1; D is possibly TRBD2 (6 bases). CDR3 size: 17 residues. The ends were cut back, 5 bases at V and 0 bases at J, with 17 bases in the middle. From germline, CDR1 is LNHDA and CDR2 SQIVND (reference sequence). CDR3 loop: CASSLSFAGSSYNEQFF. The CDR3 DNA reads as TGTGCCAGTAGTTTATCCTTCGCGGGAAGCTCCTACAATGAGCAGTTCTTC.